This TCR beta chain was identified during a study of CD8 T cells in ankylosing spondylitis. Regarding the study as a whole: A TCR beta motif made of 7 to 9 highly homologous variants seemed typical of ankylosing spondylitis blood.

TCRdb fed the 5' RACE reads into MiXCR, producing one record per CDR3 protein. The sample shows under 450,000 distinct CDR3 sequences, 17% of them seen only once. This clonotype was recorded at least ten times. Its target is not known. V dropped 5 bases and J dropped 0 bases, with 12 bases sitting between them. Germline V gene lookup returns CDR1 SGHRS and CDR2 YFSETQ. The CDR3 covers 15 residues. Sequencing was performed on blood, either unsorted or a sorted T cell fraction (not recorded which). The chain recombines TRBV5-1 with TRBJ2-1; D may be TRBD1 (5 bases). The source of this sequence is a male donor with ankylosing spondylitis. The chain's CDR3 is CASSRDSTSYNEQFF. In nucleotides, the CDR3 is TGCGCCAGCAGTCGCGACAGCACCTCCTACAATGAGCAGTTCTTC.